The entry that follows covers one TCR beta chain sequence. This specimen belongs to a study of blood T cell repertoires in COVID-19. In the original processing: Amplification of reference gene primers provided the estimated nucleated cell counts. This table comes from immunoSEQ multiplex PCR, and its TCRdb copy is limited to in-frame clones, with some not included. Clone size and the V and J calls come from that table; the DNA yielded D and trimming. The sample has 80,000 to 95,000 clones, roughly 80% seen once. The CDR3 runs to 12 residues. Between the trimmed V and J ends, which lost 5 bases and 5 bases, there was a span of 8 bases. The germline gives CDR1 LNHNV, CDR2 YYDKDF (reference sequence).

What was sequenced was peripheral blood. This clonotype was obtained from an elderly man with active or convalescent COVID-19. V is TRBV15 and J is TRBJ2-3, with D possibly being TRBD1 (5 bases). The CDR3 bases are TGTGCCACCAGCGGGGCAGGAGATACGCAGTATTTT. Translation gives CATSGAGDTQYF.